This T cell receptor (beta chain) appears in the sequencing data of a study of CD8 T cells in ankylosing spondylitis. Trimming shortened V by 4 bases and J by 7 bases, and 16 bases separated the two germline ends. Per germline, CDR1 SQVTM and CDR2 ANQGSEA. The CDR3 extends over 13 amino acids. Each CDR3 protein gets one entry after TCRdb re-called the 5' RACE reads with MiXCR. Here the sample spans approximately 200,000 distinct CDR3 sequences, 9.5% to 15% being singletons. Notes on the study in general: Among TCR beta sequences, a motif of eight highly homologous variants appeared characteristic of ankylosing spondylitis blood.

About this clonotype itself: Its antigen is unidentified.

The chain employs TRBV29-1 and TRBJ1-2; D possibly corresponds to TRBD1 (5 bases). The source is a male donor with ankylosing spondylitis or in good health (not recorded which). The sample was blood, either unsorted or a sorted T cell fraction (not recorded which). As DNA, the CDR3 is TGCAGCGTTGTTGGAGAAGGGGAGGCTGGCTACACCTTC. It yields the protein CSVVGEGEAGYTF. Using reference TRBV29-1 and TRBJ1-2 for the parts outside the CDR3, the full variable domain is SAVISQKPSRDICQRGTSLTIQCQVDSQVTMMFWYRQQPGQSLTLIATANQGSEATYESGFVIDKFPISRPNLTFSTLTVSNMSPEDSSIYLCSVVGEGEAGYTFGSGTRLTVV.